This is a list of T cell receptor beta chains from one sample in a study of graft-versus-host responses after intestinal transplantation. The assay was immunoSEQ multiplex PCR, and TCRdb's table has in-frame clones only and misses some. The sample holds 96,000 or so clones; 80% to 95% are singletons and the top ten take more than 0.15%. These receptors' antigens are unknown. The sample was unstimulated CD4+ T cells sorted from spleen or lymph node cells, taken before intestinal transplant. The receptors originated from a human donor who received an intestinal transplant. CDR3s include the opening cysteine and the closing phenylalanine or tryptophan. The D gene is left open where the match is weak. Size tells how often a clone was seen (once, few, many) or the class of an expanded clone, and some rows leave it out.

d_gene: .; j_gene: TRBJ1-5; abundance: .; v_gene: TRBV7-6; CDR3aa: CASSLRVSGPGLSNQPQHF; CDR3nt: TGTGCCAGCAGCTTACGCGTTTCAGGGCCAGGGTTGAGCAATCAGCCCCAGCATTTT
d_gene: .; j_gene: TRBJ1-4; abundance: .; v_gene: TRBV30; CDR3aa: CAWRVGGTQEKLFF; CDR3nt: TGTGCCTGGAGGGTTGGGGGGACTCAAGAAAAACTGTTTTTT
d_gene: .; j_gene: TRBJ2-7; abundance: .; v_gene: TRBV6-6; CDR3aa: CASSQRDSYEQYF; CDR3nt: TGTGCCAGCAGTCAGAGAGACAGCTACGAGCAGTACTTC
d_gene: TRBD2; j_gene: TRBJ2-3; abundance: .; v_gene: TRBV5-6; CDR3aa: CASSTLAGVGPDTQYF; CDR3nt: TGTGCCAGCAGCACACTAGCGGGAGTCGGGCCAGATACGCAGTATTTT
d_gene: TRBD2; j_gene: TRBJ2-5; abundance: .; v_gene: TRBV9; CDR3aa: CASSVGSGGIQETQYF; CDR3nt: TGTGCCAGCAGCGTAGGTTCGGGGGGAATCCAAGAGACCCAGTACTTC
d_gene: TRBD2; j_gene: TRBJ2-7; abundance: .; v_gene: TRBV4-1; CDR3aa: CASSQGLAGGPSYEQYF; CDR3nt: TGCGCCAGCAGCCAAGGTCTAGCGGGAGGGCCCTCTTACGAGCAGTACTTC
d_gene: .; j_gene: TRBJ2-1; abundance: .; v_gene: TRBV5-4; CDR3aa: CASSPPKRLSSYNEQFF; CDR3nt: TGTGCCAGCAGCCCGCCCAAACGACTGAGCTCCTACAATGAGCAGTTCTTC
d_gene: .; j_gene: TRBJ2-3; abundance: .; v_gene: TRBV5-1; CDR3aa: CASSSTSMSDTQYF; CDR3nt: TGCGCCAGCAGCTCTACTAGTATGTCTGATACGCAGTATTTT
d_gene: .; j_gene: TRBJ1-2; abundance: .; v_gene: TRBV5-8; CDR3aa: CASTPGGSIYGYTF; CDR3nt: TGTGCCAGCACCCCCGGAGGGTCAATATATGGCTACACCTTC
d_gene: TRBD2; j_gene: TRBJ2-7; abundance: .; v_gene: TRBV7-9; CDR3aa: CASSPGQGGDEQYF; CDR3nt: TGTGCCAGCAGCCCCGGGCAGGGAGGGGACGAGCAGTACTTC
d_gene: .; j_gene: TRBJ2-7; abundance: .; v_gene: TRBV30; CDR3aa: CAWTHGPVSSYEQYF; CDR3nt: TGTGCCTGGACTCATGGGCCAGTCAGCTCCTACGAGCAGTACTTC
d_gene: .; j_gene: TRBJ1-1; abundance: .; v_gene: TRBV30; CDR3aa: CAWSTRSSRVEAFF; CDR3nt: TGTGCCTGGAGTACCCGATCGAGCAGGGTTGAAGCTTTCTTT
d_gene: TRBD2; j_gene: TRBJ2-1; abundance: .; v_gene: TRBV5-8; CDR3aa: CASRQTSGVGSYNEQFF; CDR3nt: TGTGCCAGCAGGCAGACTAGCGGGGTAGGGTCCTACAATGAGCAGTTCTTC
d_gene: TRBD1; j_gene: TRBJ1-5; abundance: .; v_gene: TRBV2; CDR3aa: CASREQGASIQPQHF; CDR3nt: TGTGCCAGCAGGGAGCAGGGGGCGTCCATTCAGCCCCAGCATTTT
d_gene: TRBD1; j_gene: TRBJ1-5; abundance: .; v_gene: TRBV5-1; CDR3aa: CASTRDRGYYSNQPQHF; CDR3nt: TGCGCCAGCACCCGTGACAGGGGCTATTATAGCAATCAGCCCCAGCATTTT
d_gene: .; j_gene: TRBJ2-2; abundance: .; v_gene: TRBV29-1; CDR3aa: CSVRTSPSGELFF; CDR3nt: TGCAGCGTCCGCACTAGCCCCTCCGGGGAGCTGTTTTTT
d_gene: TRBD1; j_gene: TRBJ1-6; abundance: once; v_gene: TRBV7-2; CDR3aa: CASSTGTGYNSPLHF; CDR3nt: TGTGCCAGCAGCACAGGGACAGGATATAATTCACCCCTCCACTTT
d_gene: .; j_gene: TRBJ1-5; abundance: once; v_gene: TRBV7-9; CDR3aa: CASSLDFRTVNQPQHF; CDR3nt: TGTGCCAGCAGCTTAGATTTCCGGACAGTCAATCAGCCCCAGCATTTT
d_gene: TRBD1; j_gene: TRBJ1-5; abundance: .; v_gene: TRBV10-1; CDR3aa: CASSESRDRMNSNQPQHF; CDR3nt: TGCGCCAGCAGTGAGTCCCGGGACAGGATGAATAGCAATCAGCCCCAGCATTTT
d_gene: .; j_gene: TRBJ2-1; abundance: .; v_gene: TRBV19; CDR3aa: CASSLERSSYNEQFF; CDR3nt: TGTGCCAGTAGTCTGGAGAGAAGCTCCTACAATGAGCAGTTCTTC
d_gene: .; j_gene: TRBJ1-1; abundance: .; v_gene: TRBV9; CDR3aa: CASSRGWDTEAFF; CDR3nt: TGTGCCAGCAGCCGAGGGTGGGACACTGAAGCTTTCTTT
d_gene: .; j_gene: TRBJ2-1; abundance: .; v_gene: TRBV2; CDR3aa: CASRTGRTNEQFF; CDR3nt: TGTGCCAGCAGGACAGGACGGACCAATGAGCAGTTCTTC
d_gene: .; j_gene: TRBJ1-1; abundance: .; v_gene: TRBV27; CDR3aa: CASSSLQGEAFF; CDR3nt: TGTGCCAGCAGTTCCTTACAGGGAGAAGCTTTCTTT
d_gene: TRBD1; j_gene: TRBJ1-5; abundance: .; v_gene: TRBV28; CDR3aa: CASSFDRGQSQHF; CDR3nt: TGTGCCAGCAGTTTCGACAGGGGGCAATCCCAGCATTTT
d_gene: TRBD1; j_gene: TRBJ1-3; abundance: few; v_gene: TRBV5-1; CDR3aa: CASSPTGTGRNTIYF; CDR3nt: TGCGCCAGCAGCCCTACCGGGACAGGGAGAAACACCATATATTTT
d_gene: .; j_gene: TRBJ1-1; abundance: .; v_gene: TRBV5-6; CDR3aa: CASSRNLNTEAFF; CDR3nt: TGTGCCAGCAGCCGAAACTTGAACACTGAAGCTTTCTTT
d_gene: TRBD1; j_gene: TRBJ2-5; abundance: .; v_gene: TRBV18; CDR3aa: CASSQLQGQETQYF; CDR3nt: TGTGCCAGCTCGCAACTACAGGGGCAAGAGACCCAGTACTTC
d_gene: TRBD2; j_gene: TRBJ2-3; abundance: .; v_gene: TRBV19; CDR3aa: CASSVSLAADTQYF; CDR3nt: TGTGCCAGTAGTGTAAGTCTAGCGGCAGATACGCAGTATTTT
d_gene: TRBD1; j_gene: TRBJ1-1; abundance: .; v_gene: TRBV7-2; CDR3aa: CASRMTGGAGEAFF; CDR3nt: TGTGCCAGCAGGATGACAGGGGGCGCGGGTGAAGCTTTCTTT
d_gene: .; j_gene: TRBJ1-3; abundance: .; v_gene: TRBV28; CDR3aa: CASSQQAPTGNTIYF; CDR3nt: TGTGCCAGCAGTCAGCAGGCCCCTACTGGAAACACCATATATTTT
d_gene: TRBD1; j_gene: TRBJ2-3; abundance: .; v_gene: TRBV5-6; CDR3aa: CASSWDRVSSTDTQYF; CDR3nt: TGTGCCAGCAGCTGGGACAGGGTATCTAGCACAGATACGCAGTATTTT
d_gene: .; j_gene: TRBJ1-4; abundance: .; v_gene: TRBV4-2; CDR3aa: CASSTHLGRGDEKLFF; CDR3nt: TGTGCCAGCAGCACCCATCTCGGGAGAGGGGATGAAAAACTGTTTTTT
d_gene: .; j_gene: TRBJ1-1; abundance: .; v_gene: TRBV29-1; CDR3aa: CSVEVLDSLNTEAFF; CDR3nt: TGCAGCGTTGAAGTGCTGGACAGCCTGAACACTGAAGCTTTCTTT
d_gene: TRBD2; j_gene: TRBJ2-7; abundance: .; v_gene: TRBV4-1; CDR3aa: CASSQWDYSYEQYF; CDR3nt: TGCGCCAGCAGCCAATGGGACTACTCCTACGAGCAGTACTTC
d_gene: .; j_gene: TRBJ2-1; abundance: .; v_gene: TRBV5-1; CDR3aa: CASSKDSSYNEQFF; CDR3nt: TGCGCCAGCAGTAAGGACAGCTCCTACAATGAGCAGTTCTTC
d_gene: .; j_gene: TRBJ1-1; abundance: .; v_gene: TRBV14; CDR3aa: CASSQETAAEAFF; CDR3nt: TGTGCCAGCAGCCAAGAGACAGCAGCTGAAGCTTTCTTT
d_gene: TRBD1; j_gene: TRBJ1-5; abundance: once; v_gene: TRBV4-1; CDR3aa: CASSQDLGTGLNQPQHF; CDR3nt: TGCGCCAGCAGCCAAGATCTGGGGACAGGGTTGAATCAGCCCCAGCATTTT
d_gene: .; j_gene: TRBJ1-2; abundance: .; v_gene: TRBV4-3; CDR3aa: CASSQDRRSSSLGGYTF; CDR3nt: TGCGCCAGCAGCCAAGATCGGAGGTCCTCTAGTTTGGGGGGCTACACCTTC
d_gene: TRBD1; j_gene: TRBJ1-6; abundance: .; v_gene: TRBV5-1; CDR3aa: CASSPYPGTGNSPLHF; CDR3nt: TGCGCCAGCAGCCCGTACCCAGGGACAGGTAATTCACCCCTCCACTTT
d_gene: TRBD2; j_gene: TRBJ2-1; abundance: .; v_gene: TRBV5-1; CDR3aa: CASSYGTSEYNEQFF; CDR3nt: TGCGCCAGCAGCTATGGGACTAGCGAGTACAATGAGCAGTTCTTC
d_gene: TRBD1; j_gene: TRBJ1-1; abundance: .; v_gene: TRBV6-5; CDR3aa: CASSYRTGDTEAFF; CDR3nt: TGTGCCAGCAGTTACCGGACAGGGGACACTGAAGCTTTCTTT
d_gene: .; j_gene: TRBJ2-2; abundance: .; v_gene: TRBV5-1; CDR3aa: CASSTRGGGGTGELFF; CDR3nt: TGCGCCAGCAGCACGCGAGGGGGGGGTGGCACCGGGGAGCTGTTTTTT
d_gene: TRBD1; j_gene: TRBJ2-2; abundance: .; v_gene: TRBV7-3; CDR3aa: CASSQGTDPGWTGELFF; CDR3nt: TGTGCCAGCAGCCAAGGGACAGACCCAGGGTGGACCGGGGAGCTGTTTTTT
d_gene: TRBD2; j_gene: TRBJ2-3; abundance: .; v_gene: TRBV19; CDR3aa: CASSMSRFLRGSTDTQYF; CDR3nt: TGTGCCAGTAGTATGTCTCGTTTTCTGCGGGGGAGCACAGATACGCAGTATTTT
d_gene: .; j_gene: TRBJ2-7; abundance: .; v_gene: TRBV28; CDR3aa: CASSLVDSPYMYF; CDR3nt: TGTGCCAGCAGTTTAGTCGACAGTCCATACATGTACTTC
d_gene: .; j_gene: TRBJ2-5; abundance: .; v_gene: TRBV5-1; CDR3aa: CASSLRSDSFGKETQYF; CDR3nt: TGCGCCAGCAGCTTGCGGTCTGACAGTTTTGGGAAAGAGACCCAGTACTTC
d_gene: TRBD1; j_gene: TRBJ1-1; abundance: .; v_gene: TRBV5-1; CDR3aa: CASIKAPDREGTEAFF; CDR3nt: TGCGCCAGCATCAAGGCCCCGGACAGGGAGGGCACTGAAGCTTTCTTT
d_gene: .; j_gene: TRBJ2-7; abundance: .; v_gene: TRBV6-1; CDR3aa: CASTREALSYEQYF; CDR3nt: TGTGCCAGCACCAGGGAGGCCTTGTCCTACGAGCAGTACTTC
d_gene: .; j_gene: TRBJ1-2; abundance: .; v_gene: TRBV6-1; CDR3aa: CASSESRGGDYGYTF; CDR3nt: TGTGCCAGCAGTGAATCTCGGGGGGGAGACTATGGCTACACCTTC
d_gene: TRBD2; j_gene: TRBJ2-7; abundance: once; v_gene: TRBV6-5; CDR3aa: CASSTIVAGSGEQYF; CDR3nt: TGTGCCAGCAGTACGATCGTAGCGGGGTCAGGTGAGCAGTACTTC
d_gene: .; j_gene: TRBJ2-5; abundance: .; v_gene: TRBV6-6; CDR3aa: CASTRGDQETQYF; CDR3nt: TGTGCCAGCACCCGGGGTGACCAAGAGACCCAGTACTTC